The TCR beta chain described here comes from a study of blood T cell repertoires in COVID-19. Study-level background: Samples taken during acute and convalescent COVID-19 were collected in the United States, Italy and Spain. From T cells, B-cell-depleted T cells, or PBMCs came the material, which was cDNA or gDNA.

This clone has only one observation. In the original processing: How many nucleated cells were present was estimated from reference gene primer amplification. TCRdb's table, derived via immunoSEQ multiplex PCR, lists solely in-frame clones and lacks some. From that table come the V and J calls and clone size; the DNA was used to work out D and trimming. Of about 190,000 clones in the sample, more than 70% were seen once. This CDR3 spans 15 amino acids. The V gene's germline CDR1 is MNHEY and CDR2 SVGAGI. With 5 bases removed from V and 0 bases from J, the gap between germline ends came to 14 bases. The sequencing input was peripheral blood. The TCR sequence derives from a middle-aged woman who had recovered from COVID-19. The rearrangement uses TRBV6-5 and TRBJ2-7; maybe TRBD2 (5 bases). Written as DNA, the CDR3 is TGTGCCAGCAGTCTAGAGGCAGCGGACTCCTACGAGCAGTACTTC. It encodes CASSLEAADSYEQYF.